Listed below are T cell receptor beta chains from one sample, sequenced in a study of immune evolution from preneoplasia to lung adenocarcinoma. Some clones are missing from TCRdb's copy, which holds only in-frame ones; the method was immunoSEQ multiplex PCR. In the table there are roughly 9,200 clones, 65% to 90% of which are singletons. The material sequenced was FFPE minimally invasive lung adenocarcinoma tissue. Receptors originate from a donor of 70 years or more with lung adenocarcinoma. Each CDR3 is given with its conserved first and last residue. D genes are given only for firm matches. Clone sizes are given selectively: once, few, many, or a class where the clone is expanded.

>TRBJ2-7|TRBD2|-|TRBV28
TGTGCCAGCAGTACCTGGGGCCGGGTAGCGGGTATTGACGAGCAGTACTTC
CASSTWGRVAGIDEQYF
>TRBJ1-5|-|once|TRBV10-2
TGCGCCAGCAGCCTGGAACCGGGCCAGCCCCAGCATTTT
CASSLEPGQPQHF
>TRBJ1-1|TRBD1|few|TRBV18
TGTGCCAGCTCACCACAAGGGGGCGACACTGAAGCTTTCTTT
CASSPQGGDTEAFF
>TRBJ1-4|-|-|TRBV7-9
TGTGCCAGCAGCCCCCGACAAGATAATGAAAAACTGTTTTTT
CASSPRQDNEKLFF
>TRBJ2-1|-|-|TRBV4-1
TGCGCCAGCAGCGACTATATGAGCTCCTACAATGAGCAGTTCTTC
CASSDYMSSYNEQFF
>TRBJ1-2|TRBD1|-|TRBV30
TGTGCCTGGAGTGTACTAGGGGGCTTATATGGCTACACCTTC
CAWSVLGGLYGYTF
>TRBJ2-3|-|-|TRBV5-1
TGCGCCAGCAGCTGGATAGCGGAGCCTAGCACAGATACGCAGTATTTT
CASSWIAEPSTDTQYF
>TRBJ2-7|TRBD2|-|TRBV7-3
TGTGCCAAGGGAGCGGGAGGGGTCCGGGAGCAGTACTTC
CAKGAGGVREQYF
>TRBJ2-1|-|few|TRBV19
TGTGCCAGTAGTCCTCGATCGGGGGATGAGCAGTTCTTC
CASSPRSGDEQFF
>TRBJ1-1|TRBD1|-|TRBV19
TGTGCCAGTAGTGGACCGGGACAGGGGACTGAAGCTTTCTTT
CASSGPGQGTEAFF
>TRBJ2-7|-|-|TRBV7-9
TGTGCCAGCAGCATAGACAGCCCGGGGGAGCAGTACTTC
CASSIDSPGEQYF